Listed below are T cell receptor beta chains from one sample, sequenced in a study of blood T cell repertoires in COVID-19. Clones were sequenced by immunoSEQ multiplex PCR, and TCRdb holds only the in-frame ones, with some missing. The profile shows a few hundred thousand clones, about 83% of them singletons. The sequenced sample was peripheral blood. Every receptor here comes from a man older than 75 with acute or convalescent COVID-19. Each CDR3 is given with its conserved first and last residue. D genes are given only for firm matches. The size entry is marked missing in some rows and otherwise reads once, few, many or a size class.

D | size | J | V | DNA | CDR3
TRBD1 | NA | TRBJ1-5 | TRBV7-6 | TGTGCCAGCAGCTTCACCGGGACAGGGGGCAGTCAGCCCCAGCATTTT | CASSFTGTGGSQPQHF
TRBD2 | NA | TRBJ2-1 | TRBV28 | TGTGCCAGCAGTCGTCTGGGACTAGCGGGAGGAGGGGAGCAGTTCTTC | CASSRLGLAGGGEQFF
TRBD2 | NA | TRBJ2-1 | TRBV14 | TGTGCCAGCAGCCAAGATAGGGCCGGGACTAGCGGGAGGGACAATGAGCAGTTCTTC | CASSQDRAGTSGRDNEQFF
TRBD1 | NA | TRBJ1-1 | TRBV27 | TGTGCCAGCAGTGCCCACAGGGGGCTCACTGAAGCTTTCTTT | CASSAHRGLTEAFF
NA | NA | TRBJ2-1 | TRBV28 | TGTGCCAGCACCCGAGAGGGGGGGAACTACAATGAGCAGTTCTTC | CASTREGGNYNEQFF
NA | NA | TRBJ1-1 | TRBV6-5 | TGTGCCAGCAGCGTTTCTTTACTCGTGAACACTGAAGCTTTCTTT | CASSVSLLVNTEAFF
TRBD1 | NA | TRBJ1-2 | TRBV12-3/TRBV12-4 | TGTGCCAGCAGTCTGGGACAGACAGGGAGCTACACCTTC | CASSLGQTGSYTF
TRBD1 | few | TRBJ1-2 | TRBV28 | TGTGCCAGCAGTCCCCCGGGACAGGGGACCTATGGCTACACCTTC | CASSPPGQGTYGYTF
NA | NA | TRBJ1-1 | TRBV12-3/TRBV12-4 | TGTGCCAGCAGTTACGACAGCACTGAAGCTTTCTTT | CASSYDSTEAFF
TRBD1 | NA | TRBJ2-2 | TRBV19 | TGTGCCAGTAGTATAGTTCAGGGGGTTGGCGGGGAGCTGTTTTTT | CASSIVQGVGGELFF
NA | NA | TRBJ2-2 | TRBV18 | TGTGCCAGCTCGCTGGGGGGAGCATCGACCGGGGAGCTGTTTTTT | CASSLGGASTGELFF
NA | NA | TRBJ1-5 | TRBV19 | TGTGCCAGTAGACCGGACAGTTCACCATATCAGCCCCAGCATTTT | CASRPDSSPYQPQHF
TRBD1 | NA | TRBJ2-7 | TRBV7-9 | TGTGCCAGCAGCCCCCGGGACAGGGGTTCATACGAGCAGTACTTC | CASSPRDRGSYEQYF
TRBD1 | NA | TRBJ2-1 | TRBV10-3 | TGTGCCATCAGTGGGGGACAGGGGATTGACAATGAGCAGTTCTTC | CAISGGQGIDNEQFF
TRBD1 | NA | TRBJ1-5 | TRBV6-1 | TGTGCCAGCAGTGAACTAGGGACAGGGGGTGTTGAGCCCCAGCATTTT | CASSELGTGGVEPQHF
NA | NA | TRBJ1-1 | TRBV5-1 | TGCGCCAGCAGATCCTCGGGAGAGGGAACTGAAGCTTTCTTT | CASRSSGEGTEAFF
NA | NA | TRBJ2-7 | TRBV4-2 | TGTGCCAGCAGCCAAGCCCTCCTTCTAGCGACCCCCGGCGAGCAGTACTTC | CASSQALLLATPGEQYF
NA | NA | TRBJ1-6 | TRBV28 | TGTGCCAGCAGTTTATGGGGAGGGGCCGGGGGTTCACCCCTCCACTTT | CASSLWGGAGGSPLHF
NA | NA | TRBJ1-2 | TRBV6-1 | TGTGCCAGCAGTGAACCTCCATCGGTGGTCTACACCTTC | CASSEPPSVVYTF
TRBD2 | NA | TRBJ2-2 | TRBV6-5 | TGTGCCAGCAGTTACCGAGCGGGAGTCGGCACCGGGGAGCTGTTTTTT | CASSYRAGVGTGELFF
NA | NA | TRBJ2-5 | TRBV6-5 | TGTGCCAGCAGCCAAGGACAGTTCCAAGAGACCCAGTACTTC | CASSQGQFQETQYF
NA | NA | TRBJ1-3 | TRBV9 | TGTGCCAGCAGCGACCGTACAGGGTTCTCTGGAAACACCATATATTTT | CASSDRTGFSGNTIYF
TRBD2 | NA | TRBJ2-1 | TRBV2 | TGTGCCAGCAGTGATGCGACTAGCGGGCCAACCCGAGGCGAGCAGTTCTTC | CASSDATSGPTRGEQFF
NA | NA | TRBJ2-1 | TRBV24-1 | TGTGCCACCAGTGATCCGTCCAGGGCAGGGGACAATGAGCAGTTCTTC | CATSDPSRAGDNEQFF
TRBD1 | NA | TRBJ2-7 | TRBV3-1/TRBV3-2 | TGTGCCAGCAATAAAGGGGGCTACGGCTACGAGCAGTACTTC | CASNKGGYGYEQYF
TRBD1 | once | TRBJ2-7 | TRBV18 | TGTGCCAGCTCACCAAGGACAGGGGTGGGGACCTACGAGCAGTACTTC | CASSPRTGVGTYEQYF
NA | NA | TRBJ2-7 | TRBV6-5 | TGTGCCAGCAGTTACTCTTCTCAGCGTGGGCAGTACTTC | CASSYSSQRGQYF
NA | NA | TRBJ2-5 | TRBV24-1 | TGTGCCACCAGTGATTTAGGCCAGGGGCGCGAGACCCAGTACTTC | CATSDLGQGRETQYF
NA | NA | TRBJ2-3 | TRBV7-3 | TGTGCCAGCAGCCCCGTTCGAGGCACGCAGTATTTT | CASSPVRGTQYF
NA | once | TRBJ1-4 | TRBV6-5 | TGTGCCAGCAGTTTCGACAGCGCAACTAATGAAAAACTGTTTTTT | CASSFDSATNEKLFF
NA | NA | TRBJ1-4 | TRBV7-8 | TGTGCCAGCAGCTTTTACACAGCAAATGAAAAACTGTTTTTT | CASSFYTANEKLFF
NA | few | TRBJ1-5 | TRBV29-1 | TGCAGCGTTGCCCGAGCCGATAGCAATCAGCCCCAGCATTTT | CSVARADSNQPQHF
NA | NA | TRBJ1-5 | TRBV19 | TGTGCCAGCCGGGATCGGGACAAACAGCCCCAGCATTTT | CASRDRDKQPQHF
NA | NA | TRBJ2-7 | TRBV18 | TGTGCCAGCTCACCTTCCCGGGGCTACGAGCAGTACTTC | CASSPSRGYEQYF
TRBD2 | NA | TRBJ2-1 | TRBV5-1 | TGCGCCAGCAGCTTTCTTAGCGGGGGGTCCTACAATGAGCAGTTCTTC | CASSFLSGGSYNEQFF
NA | NA | TRBJ1-3 | TRBV6-5 | TGTGCCAGCAGTCCCGACAGTCTTACTGGAAACACCATATATTTT | CASSPDSLTGNTIYF
TRBD1 | NA | TRBJ2-3 | TRBV7-3 | TGTGCCAGCAGCTTAAAGTCACAGGGGAAGACAGATACGCAGTATTTT | CASSLKSQGKTDTQYF
NA | NA | TRBJ1-6 | TRBV4-3 | TGCGCCAGCAGCCAAGATTGGGGAGAGGATTCACCCCTCCACTTT | CASSQDWGEDSPLHF